This TCR beta chain was captured in a study of cytomegalovirus exposure and HLA in healthy donors. Whole-study context: Genotyping of nearly 400 donors showed that over 80% belonged to the Caucasian-associated ancestry cluster. Overall study findings and caveats: Sequencing depth roughly uniform across donors was assumed in presence/absence analyses.

There were likely unrecorded immune exposures, though donors were nominally healthy when sampled. With respect to this clone: Antigen specificity is unknown.

This PCR relied on a set of 60 Vbeta primers and 13 Jbeta primers. The method was immunoSEQ multiplex PCR; TCRdb's version includes in-frame clones alone and lacks a portion of them. Among approximately 100,000 clones listed, less than 75% were seen once. The sequence came from a middle-aged man in good health and CMV-seropositive. Sequencing was performed on PBMCs.

The CDR3, as DNA: TGTGCCAGCAGTACCTACAGGGAAAGTCAGCCCCAGCATTTT. Amino acids: CASSTYRESQPQHF. The rearrangement links TRBV28 to TRBJ1-5, with TRBD1 as a possible D gene (6 bases). The CDR3 covers 14 residues. CDR1 is MDHEN and CDR2 is SYDVKM in the germline V gene. Trimming cost V 5 bases and J 6 bases, with 14 bases left between them.